These 28 T cell receptor beta chains were sequenced from one sample in a study of blood T cell repertoires in COVID-19. Only in-frame clones appear in the TCRdb table, and some are missing; sequencing was by immunoSEQ multiplex PCR. The top ten clones hold 5.5% to 8.5% of a sample with 300,000 or so clones, about 91% of them seen once. Sequenced sample: peripheral blood. The receptors shown here come from a woman in her thirties who had recovered from COVID-19.

The V call is TRBV2, the J call TRBJ2-5, with D possibly matching TRBD2 (6 bases). Trimming left V 3 bases short and J 1 base short, with 18 bases between. The CDR3 spans 17 residues. Germline V CDR1 and CDR2: SNHLY, FYNNEI. The CDR3 reads CASSEQVQAGLQETQYF. The CDR3 DNA is TGTGCCAGCAGTGAGCAGGTCCAGGCGGGACTCCAAGAGACCCAGTACTTC.

The chain links TRBV9 to TRBJ1-1; D remains unclear. CDR1 and CDR2 from the germline V gene are SGDLS and YYNGEE. This CDR3 is built from 12 residues. The ends were cut back, 4 bases at V and 1 base at J, with 5 bases in the middle. In nucleotides, the CDR3 is TGTGCCAGCAGCTCAGAGAACACTGAAGCTTTCTTT. It translates to CASSSENTEAFF.

The chain carries TRBV2 and TRBJ2-7; D might be TRBD1 (6 bases). The CDR3 has 12 amino acids. Per germline, CDR1 SNHLY and CDR2 FYNNEI. Trimming removed 7 bases from V and 0 bases from J, with 7 bases in between. DNA for the CDR3: TGTGCCAGCACAGGGGACTCCTACGAGCAGTACTTC. This codes for CASTGDSYEQYF.

V is TRBV7-3 and J is TRBJ1-2; tentatively, D is TRBD1 (5 bases). Trimming removed 5 bases from V and 3 bases from J, with 13 bases in between. The CDR3 is 14 amino acids. Germline CDR1 reads SGHTA; CDR2 reads FQGTGA. The CDR3 protein is CASSPRQGYYGYTF. Here the CDR3 DNA reads TGTGCCAGCAGCCCACGGCAGGGCTACTATGGCTACACCTTC.

The rearrangement links TRBV5-5 to TRBJ2-7; a weak D match, TRBD1 (6 bases). From germline, CDR1 is SGHKS and CDR2 YYEKEE (reference sequence). The CDR3 covers 16 residues. Trimming removed 0 bases from V and 0 bases from J, with 13 bases in between. The CDR3 nucleotides are TGTGCCAGCAGCTTGGCCTCACAGGGTGGCTCCTACGAGCAGTACTTC. It specifies CASSLASQGGSYEQYF. Looking up the rest from reference TRBV5-5 and TRBJ2-7 gives the full variable domain: DAGVTQSPTHLIKTRGQQVTLRCSPISGHKSVSWYQQVLGQGPQFIFQYYEKEERGRGNFPDRFSARQFPNYSSELNVNALLLGDSALYLCASSLASQGGSYEQYFGPGTRLTVT.

This clone was found a few times. This chain links TRBV6-1 with TRBJ1-3, with D perhaps matching TRBD1 (5 bases). Germline CDR1 is MNHNS and CDR2 is SASEGT. V gave up 2 bases and J gave up 14 bases, with 10 bases separating them. The CDR3 sequence is 11 residues long. CDR3 sequence reads: CASSESLGLYF. The CDR3 DNA is TGTGCCAGCAGTGAATCGCTGGGGCTATATTTT.

The chain employs TRBV13 and TRBJ2-1; D ambiguous. From germline, CDR1 is PRHDT and CDR2 FYEKMQ (reference sequence). The germline V and J ends were trimmed by 0 bases and 0 bases, with 9 bases remaining between them. This CDR3 is built from 16 residues. The CDR3 here is CASSLGGWSSYNEQFF. Written as DNA, the CDR3 is TGTGCCAGCAGCTTAGGTGGCTGGAGCTCCTACAATGAGCAGTTCTTC.

In this sample, this clone turned up a few times. The chain links TRBV7-3 to TRBJ2-1; 7 bases map to TRBD2. The length of the CDR3 is 15 residues. CDR1 is SGHTA, CDR2 FQGTGA, per germline. Unmatched junction bases numbered 5, after V lost 1 base and J lost 5 bases. CDR3 amino acids: CASSLMASGNNEQFF. CDR3 DNA: TGTGCCAGCAGCTTAATGGCTAGCGGAAACAATGAGCAGTTCTTC.

The J gene is TRBJ1-6, the V gene TRBV7-9; no clear D gene. V was clipped by 1 base and J by 0 bases, with 10 bases between them. Germline V lookup: CDR1 SEHNR, CDR2 FQNEAQ (reference sequence). This CDR3 contains 17 residues. For the CDR3, the DNA is TGTGCCAGCAGCTTAGGCCGGGGTAGCTCCTATAATTCACCCCTCCACTTT. It translates to CASSLGRGSSYNSPLHF.

This chain uses TRBV28 with TRBJ2-1, with TRBD2 identical over 15 bases. V shed 5 bases, J shed 7 bases, and the junction held 6 bases outside the gene matches. Germline-derived CDR1 and CDR2 are MDHEN and SYDVKM. This CDR3 region has 16 residues. This CDR3 reads CASSIGLAGGKNEQFF. The CDR3 DNA follows: TGTGCCAGCAGTATAGGACTAGCGGGGGGGAAAAATGAGCAGTTCTTC.

The CDR3 DNA reads as TGTGCCAGCAGCTTGTCCAGGGGGCACACCGGGGAGCTGTTTTTT. This translates into CASSLSRGHTGELFF. The chain links TRBV5-4 to TRBJ2-2; 8 bases match TRBD1. The CDR3 runs 15 residues. Unmatched junction bases numbered 2, after V lost 1 base and J lost 3 bases. Looked up from germline, CDR1 is SGHNT and CDR2 is YYREEE (reference sequence).

The chain uses TRBV29-1 and TRBJ2-7; D may be TRBD1 (6 bases). This CDR3 has 11 amino acids. Germline CDR1 reads SQVTM; CDR2 reads ANQGSEA. V lost 0 bases and J lost 7, with 7 bases in between. In DNA form, the CDR3 reads TGCAGCGTTGAAGAAGGGGGTGAGCAGTACTTC. This translates into CSVEEGGEQYF.

V gene TRBV28 combines with J gene TRBJ1-1; TRBD1 matches at 7 bases. The CDR3 runs to 15 residues. CDR1 and CDR2 from the germline V gene are MDHEN and SYDVKM. Trimming took 5 bases from V and 1 from J; bases not matched to a gene: 7. The DNA of the CDR3 is TGTGCCAGCAGTCCGGGGACAGCTCGGAACACTGAAGCTTTCTTT. Protein product: CASSPGTARNTEAFF.

The rearrangement links TRBV7-9 to TRBJ2-5, with D possibly matching TRBD2 (6 bases). Germline values: CDR1 SEHNR, CDR2 FQNEAQ (reference sequence). The CDR3 sequence is 16 residues long. Trimming removed 5 bases from V and 2 bases from J, with 18 bases in between. The CDR3 loop is CASSLRTVGGQETQYF. CDR3 in DNA: TGTGCCAGCAGCCTCCGGACGGTTGGAGGGCAAGAGACCCAGTACTTC.

V and J are TRBV27 and TRBJ1-2; 9 positions agree with TRBD1. The CDR3 contains 19 residues. V lost 0 bases and J lost 4; bases outside the gene matches: 15. Germline-derived CDR1 and CDR2 are MNHEY and SMNVEV (reference sequence). CDR3 nucleotides: TGTGCCAGCAGTTTATCGGCAGGGACAGGGCTCCCATTACGCTATGGCTACACCTTC. This translates into CASSLSAGTGLPLRYGYTF.

The chain combines TRBV30 with TRBJ2-1; weak D call: TRBD2 (5 bases). The CDR3 is 13 residues long. V lost 3 bases to trimming and J lost 5 bases, with 11 bases between them. The germline V gene has CDR1 GTSNPN and CDR2 SVGIG (reference sequence). CDR3 sequence reads: CAWSLTKDNEQFF. CDR3 DNA: TGTGCCTGGAGCTTGACTAAAGACAATGAGCAGTTCTTC.

The gene calls are TRBV21-1 and TRBJ2-5; the DNA was not used to check the table's D call, TRBD1. TRBV21-1 is a pseudogene segment. The CDR3 sequence is 20 residues long. The CDR3 here is CASSPQFGRGPECRQETQYF. DNA of the CDR3: TGTGCCAGCAGCCCCCAGTTTGGCAGGGGCCCGGAATGTCGTCAGGAGACCCAGTACTTC.

This chain joins TRBV6-1 and TRBJ2-1; D gene uncertain. Germline-derived CDR1 and CDR2 are MNHNS and SASEGT. This CDR3 contains 14 residues. Trimming took off 3 bases at V and 5 bases at J, with 11 bases between the two ends. The CDR3 DNA is TGTGCCAGCAGTGAGTCGGAGAGGCACAATGAGCAGTTCTTC. It is translated as CASSESERHNEQFF.

Ten or more counts support this clone. This rearrangement joins TRBV19 to TRBJ1-2; D call uncertain. Trimming pared 2 bases from V and 7 bases from J, leaving 11 bases between. The germline V gene has CDR1 LNHDA and CDR2 SQIVND (reference sequence). The CDR3 has 13 residues. The CDR3 reads CASSIRTGSGYTF. CDR3 in DNA: TGTGCCAGTAGTATAAGGACGGGAAGTGGCTACACCTTC.

This sequence joins TRBV4-2 and TRBJ2-7, with TRBD2 matching 12 bases. V gave up 0 bases and J gave up 3 bases; unmatched junction bases: 18. Germline V gives CDR1 LGHNA, CDR2 YNFKEQ. This CDR3 has 21 amino acids. The CDR3 DNA reads as TGTGCCAGCAGCCAAGAATTCGGATCTGGACTAGCGGGGCTCTTATACTACGAGCAGTACTTC. Protein: CASSQEFGSGLAGLLYYEQYF.

The chain joins TRBV9 to TRBJ1-2; 8 bases are shared with TRBD1. Losses at the gene ends were 3 bases for V and 4 bases for J; bases not matched to a gene: 5. The CDR3 is 14 amino acids. Germline values: CDR1 SGDLS, CDR2 YYNGEE. CDR3 loop: CASSEGTGLYGYTF. The DNA of the CDR3 is TGTGCCAGCAGCGAAGGGACAGGTCTCTATGGCTACACCTTC.

There are a few counts of this clone. This chain connects TRBV4-1 to TRBJ1-5, with D perhaps matching TRBD1 (6 bases). This CDR3 spans 15 amino acids. The germline V and J ends were trimmed by 3 bases and 4 bases, with 13 bases remaining between them. The germline gives CDR1 MGHRA, CDR2 YSYEKL. DNA for the CDR3: TGCGCCAGCAGCCAGATGGGGGGGGCTAATCAGCCCCAGCATTTT. This translates into CASSQMGGANQPQHF.

J is TRBJ2-1 and V is TRBV5-1, with 13 bases fitting TRBD2. Germline V gene sequence: CDR1 SGHRS, CDR2 YFSETQ. This CDR3 is 17 amino acids long. Unmatched junction bases numbered 6, after V lost 4 bases and J lost 2 bases. The CDR3 region is CASSHRTSGGTYNEQFF. In nucleotides, the CDR3 is TGCGCCAGCAGCCATCGGACTAGCGGGGGCACCTACAATGAGCAGTTCTTC.

The chain recombines TRBV4-2 with TRBJ1-6; 7 bases align to TRBD1. This CDR3 has 14 residues. The V gene end was trimmed by 4 bases and the J gene end by 8 bases; junction bases not matched to a gene: 5. Germline loops: CDR1 LGHNA, CDR2 YNFKEQ. CDR3 region: CASSRGTEDSPLHF. CDR3 in DNA: TGTGCCAGCAGCCGCGGGACAGAAGATTCACCCCTCCACTTT.

Regarding this clone: The identical CDR3 is also encoded by other nucleotide sequences in the sample. V and J are TRBV15 and TRBJ2-3; 9 bases match TRBD1. This CDR3 is 14 amino acids long. V was pared by 3 bases and J by 5 bases, with 3 bases of the junction left unmatched. The germline CDR1 and CDR2 sequences are LNHNV and YYDKDF (reference sequence). The CDR3 region has the DNA TGTGCCACCAGCAGGGACAGGGGAGGAGATACGCAGTATTTT. Translating it yields CATSRDRGGDTQYF.

The rearrangement links TRBV3-1 (or the pseudogene TRBV3-2) to TRBJ2-1, with 13 bases fitting TRBD2. With 5 bases clipped from V and 9 bases from J, the junction kept 7 bases outside the gene matches. CDR1 LGHDT and CDR2 YNNKEL come from the germline V gene (reference sequence). This CDR3 has 15 residues. The DNA for the CDR3 is TGTGCCAGCAGCGTACTAGCGGGGGGGCGTGGTGAGCAGTTCTTC. This gives the protein CASSVLAGGRGEQFF.

In this sample, this clone turned up a few times. The rearrangement links TRBV6-5 to TRBJ2-2, with a weak D call TRBD2 (5 bases). CDR1 and CDR2 (germline): MNHEY, SVGAGI. Trimming left V 6 bases short and J 7 bases short, with 6 bases between. CDR3 length: 11 residues. CDR3 bases: TGTGCCAGCAGAGGACTCGGGGAGCTGTTTTTT. Its translation is CASRGLGELFF.

The chain links TRBV18 to TRBJ1-2; 11 nucleotides agree with TRBD1. This CDR3 is 14 amino acids long. Trimming removed 3 bases from V and 6 bases from J; junction bases left unmatched: 3. From germline, CDR1 is KGHSH and CDR2 LQKENI. For the CDR3, the DNA is TGTGCCAGCTCACCCGGACAGGGGGCGGATGGCTACACCTTC. The encoded protein is CASSPGQGADGYTF.